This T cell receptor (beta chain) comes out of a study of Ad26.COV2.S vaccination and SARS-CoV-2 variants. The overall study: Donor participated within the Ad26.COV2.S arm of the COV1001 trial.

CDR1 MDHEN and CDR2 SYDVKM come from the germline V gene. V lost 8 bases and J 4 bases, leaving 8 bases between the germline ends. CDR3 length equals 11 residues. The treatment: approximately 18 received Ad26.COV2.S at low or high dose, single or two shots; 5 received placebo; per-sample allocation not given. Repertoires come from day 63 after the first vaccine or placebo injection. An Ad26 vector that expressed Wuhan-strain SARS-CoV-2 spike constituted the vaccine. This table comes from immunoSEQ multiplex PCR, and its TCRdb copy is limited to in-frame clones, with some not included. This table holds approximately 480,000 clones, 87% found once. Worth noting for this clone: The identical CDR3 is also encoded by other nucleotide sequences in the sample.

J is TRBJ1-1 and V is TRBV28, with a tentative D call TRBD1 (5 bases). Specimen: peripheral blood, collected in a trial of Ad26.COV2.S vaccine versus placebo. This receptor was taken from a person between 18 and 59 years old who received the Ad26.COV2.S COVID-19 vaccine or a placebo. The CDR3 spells CASWGGTEAFF. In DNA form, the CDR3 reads TGTGCCAGCTGGGGGGGCACTGAAGCTTTCTTT.